The rows below give T cell receptor beta chains drawn from one sample of a study of blood T cell repertoires in COVID-19. Measured with immunoSEQ multiplex PCR; TCRdb has only the in-frame clones, and not every one. The profile shows about 97,000 clones, around nine tenths of them singletons. Sequenced material: peripheral blood. Receptors were obtained from a woman aged 45 to 65 with COVID-19, enrolled during active disease. The CDR3 runs from the conserved cysteine through the conserved F or W. D genes are given only for firm matches. Not every row has a clone size; where given, it reads once, few, many or a size class.

v_call,d_call,j_call,clone_size,cdr3_nt,cdr3_aa
TRBV14,TRBD1,TRBJ1-5,.,TGTGCCAGCAGCCACCCAGGGGGCTCGAGGGAGAGTAGCAATCAGCCCCAGCATTTT,CASSHPGGSRESSNQPQHF
TRBV5-1,TRBD1,TRBJ1-2,.,TGCGCCAGCGCGACAGGGGGTTATGGCTACACCTTC,CASATGGYGYTF
TRBV30,TRBD1,TRBJ1-2,.,TGTGCCTGGAGTGAGGGTAGGGGACAGCGAGAATATGGCTACACCTTC,CAWSEGRGQREYGYTF
TRBV29-1,.,TRBJ2-5,.,TGCAGCTTGGCTCATACCTCAGAGACCCAGTACTTC,CSLAHTSETQYF
TRBV5-1,.,TRBJ1-6,.,TGCGCCAGCAGCTTGACGGGAGGGAAGGATTCACCCCTCCACTTT,CASSLTGGKDSPLHF
TRBV28,.,TRBJ2-2,once,TGTGCCAGCAGTCCTTTGACAGTCACGAACACCGGGGAGCTGTTTTTT,CASSPLTVTNTGELFF
TRBV3-1/TRBV3-2,.,TRBJ1-4,.,TGTGCCAGCAGCCAAGACTCAGGGGCAAATGAAAAACTGTTTTTT,CASSQDSGANEKLFF
TRBV28,TRBD1,TRBJ2-2,once,TGTGCCAGTCGGACAGGGGACACCGGGGAGCTGTTTTTT,CASRTGDTGELFF
TRBV4-3,.,TRBJ2-7,.,TGCGCCAGCAGCCAAGATCTAGGTGCCTACGAGCAGTACTTC,CASSQDLGAYEQYF
TRBV3-1/TRBV3-2,.,TRBJ1-3,.,TGTGCCAGCAGCCGAACCCAAAGCTCCCGCTCTGGAAACACCATATATTTT,CASSRTQSSRSGNTIYF
TRBV12-5,.,TRBJ1-5,.,TGTGCTAGTGGTTCCCTCGGCAGGGGTTCTAATCAGCCCCAGCATTTT,CASGSLGRGSNQPQHF
TRBV11-2,TRBD1,TRBJ1-2,.,TGTGCCAGCAGCTTTGGAGGGGGCGCTAGTTATGGCTACACCTTC,CASSFGGGASYGYTF
TRBV30,TRBD1,TRBJ1-3,.,TGTGCCTGGAGGGTTACAGGGGGCTTTACTGGAAACACCATATATTTT,CAWRVTGGFTGNTIYF
TRBV6-2/TRBV6-3,TRBD2,TRBJ2-3,.,TGTGCCAGCAGTTGGGGTAGCGGGCTTATCACAGATACGCAGTATTTT,CASSWGSGLITDTQYF
TRBV2,TRBD1,TRBJ2-1,.,TGTGCCAGCCCGGACAGGGGGCGAAATGAGCAGTTCTTC,CASPDRGRNEQFF
TRBV2,TRBD1,TRBJ1-6,.,TGTGCCAGCAGGGGGACAGGAGTAAGCTCCTATAATTCACCCCTCCACTTT,CASRGTGVSSYNSPLHF
TRBV6-5,.,TRBJ1-1,.,TGTGCCAGCGGGAGAGGCACTGAAGCTTTCTTT,CASGRGTEAFF
TRBV6-2/TRBV6-3,.,TRBJ1-5,few,TGTGCCAGCAGTTACTCGTCAGGGTATCAGCCCCAGCATTTT,CASSYSSGYQPQHF
TRBV30,TRBD1,TRBJ1-2,.,TGTGCCTGGAGCCAGACAGGGGGCGCGGATGGCTACACCTTC,CAWSQTGGADGYTF
TRBV12-5,.,TRBJ1-5,.,TGTGCTAGTGGTTCACCAACCGGGACATTCAATCAGCCCCAGCATTTT,CASGSPTGTFNQPQHF
TRBV10-1,.,TRBJ2-3,.,TGCGCCAGCAGTGATCCGAGCACAGATACGCAGTATTTT,CASSDPSTDTQYF
TRBV6-5,TRBD2,TRBJ2-5,.,TGTGCCAGCGCGGTCGGGGGAGGGTCAGAGACCCAGTACTTC,CASAVGGGSETQYF
TRBV11-3,.,TRBJ2-2,once,TGTGCCAGCAGTTTGGTAGCCGGGGAGCTGTTTTTT,CASSLVAGELFF
TRBV2,.,TRBJ1-2,.,TGTGCCAGTCCGGGACTGAGTGTTAACTATGGCTACACCTTC,CASPGLSVNYGYTF
TRBV19,TRBD1,TRBJ1-2,.,TGTGCCAGTAGTATGACAGGGCGGTTCCCCTATGGCTACACCTTC,CASSMTGRFPYGYTF
TRBV7-2,.,TRBJ1-2,.,TGTGCCAGCAGCTTAAATCGCGTTGGACAGTTCTATGGCTACACCTTC,CASSLNRVGQFYGYTF
TRBV28,TRBD1,TRBJ2-4,.,TGTGCCAGCAGTGCTTGGTCCCTCTCGACAGGGCCTGACATTCAGTACTTC,CASSAWSLSTGPDIQYF
TRBV20-1,.,TRBJ2-1,.,TGCAGTGCCGCACTAGGAGGTGAGCAGTTCTTC,CSAALGGEQFF
TRBV19,TRBD1,TRBJ2-2,.,TGTGCCAGTAGCCTTACAGGGGCCGGGGAGCTGTTTTTT,CASSLTGAGELFF
TRBV15,.,TRBJ2-3,.,TGTGCCACCAGCAGTTTCCGGGACTTAATTAGCACAGATACGCAGTATTTT,CATSSFRDLISTDTQYF
TRBV27,TRBD1,TRBJ1-2,.,TGTGCCAGCAGTATCGGACAGGGAGACTATGGCTACACCTTC,CASSIGQGDYGYTF
TRBV7-9,.,TRBJ1-4,.,TGTGCCAGCAGCTTCCGGGTTCGGGGGGCGGACGAAAAACTGTTTTTT,CASSFRVRGADEKLFF
TRBV7-2,TRBD1,TRBJ2-1,.,TGTGCCAGCAGCTTAGGAGGGACAGGGGGCCGGAATGAGCAGTTCTTC,CASSLGGTGGRNEQFF
TRBV10-3,.,TRBJ2-3,.,TGTGCCATGCGGGGCACAACCGATACGCAGTATTTT,CAMRGTTDTQYF
TRBV5-1,TRBD1,TRBJ1-2,.,TGCGCCAGCAGCTGGGGACAGGGGAAGGGGTACACCTTC,CASSWGQGKGYTF
TRBV6-6,.,TRBJ1-1,.,TGTGCCAGCAGTTACCAAAACACTGAAGCTTTCTTT,CASSYQNTEAFF
TRBV19,TRBD1,TRBJ2-2,.,TGTGCCAGTAGTACGGGACAGGGTCTGACCGGGGAGCTGTTTTTT,CASSTGQGLTGELFF
TRBV5-1,TRBD1,TRBJ1-1,.,TGCGCCAGCAGCACGACAGGGGGTGCGAACACTGAAGCTTTCTTT,CASSTTGGANTEAFF
TRBV25-1,TRBD1,TRBJ1-6,few,TGTGCCAGCAGTGAACGGACAGGGTATAATTCACCCCTCCACTTT,CASSERTGYNSPLHF
TRBV4-1,.,TRBJ1-3,.,TGCGCCAGTAGGTCCGCCAGGGCTGGAAACACCATATATTTT,CASRSARAGNTIYF
TRBV5-5,TRBD1,TRBJ2-7,once,TGTGCCAGCAGCTTTGCAGGGGGCCAATACGAGCAGTACTTC,CASSFAGGQYEQYF
TRBV6-2/TRBV6-3,.,TRBJ1-2,.,TGTGCCAGCAGTCCGACAGAGAACTATGGCTACACCTTC,CASSPTENYGYTF
TRBV5-1,.,TRBJ2-3,.,TGCGCCAGCACCCAGGACTACATTACAGATACGCAGTATTTT,CASTQDYITDTQYF
TRBV1,.,TRBJ2-1,.,TGCACCAGCAGCTGCCGGGACAGGTTCAATGAGCAGTTCTTC,CTSSCRDRFNEQFF
TRBV18,TRBD1,TRBJ1-3,.,TGTGCCAGCTCCGCCGACAGGGCCGGAAACACCATATATTTT,CASSADRAGNTIYF
TRBV5-6,.,TRBJ1-1,.,TGTGCCAGCAGCTTGGGGCGGGGAAGTGGTGAAGCTTTCTTT,CASSLGRGSGEAFF
TRBV6-2/TRBV6-3,.,TRBJ1-4,.,TGTGCCAGCAGTTACTCGCCCGGAGGGGAAAAACTGTTTTTT,CASSYSPGGEKLFF
TRBV5-1,.,TRBJ1-1,.,TGCGCCAGCAGCCTGCGGCGAAGCCAGAACACTGAAGCTTTCTTT,CASSLRRSQNTEAFF
TRBV4-1,.,TRBJ1-1,.,TGCGCCAGCAGCCCCCCCATGAACACTGAAGCTTTCTTT,CASSPPMNTEAFF
TRBV5-6,TRBD1,TRBJ2-1,.,TGTGCCAGCAGCCCGGGACAGGGGCGAAATGAGCAGTTCTTC,CASSPGQGRNEQFF
TRBV29-1,TRBD1,TRBJ2-7,.,TGCAGCGCCGAAGACAGGGTCTCCTACGAGCAGTACTTC,CSAEDRVSYEQYF
TRBV11-2,.,TRBJ1-2,.,TGTGCCAGCAGCGAGTCGGGGGGCGCTGGTAATGGCTACACCTTC,CASSESGGAGNGYTF
TRBV6-1,TRBD1,TRBJ2-7,.,TGTGCCAGCAGTGAAGGGGGACAGGGTCCCTACGAGCAGTACTTC,CASSEGGQGPYEQYF
TRBV7-9,TRBD1,TRBJ1-3,.,TGTGCCAGCAGCATTCACAGGGGTCGGGACACCATATATTTT,CASSIHRGRDTIYF
TRBV6-5,.,TRBJ1-2,.,TGTTCTTCCGGGGAGGAAGCTTATGGCTACACCTTC,CSSGEEAYGYTF
TRBV5-6,TRBD1,TRBJ2-4,.,TGTGCCAGCAGAGGGACAGGGTTAAGTCGCGGAGCCAAAAACATTCAGTACTTC,CASRGTGLSRGAKNIQYF